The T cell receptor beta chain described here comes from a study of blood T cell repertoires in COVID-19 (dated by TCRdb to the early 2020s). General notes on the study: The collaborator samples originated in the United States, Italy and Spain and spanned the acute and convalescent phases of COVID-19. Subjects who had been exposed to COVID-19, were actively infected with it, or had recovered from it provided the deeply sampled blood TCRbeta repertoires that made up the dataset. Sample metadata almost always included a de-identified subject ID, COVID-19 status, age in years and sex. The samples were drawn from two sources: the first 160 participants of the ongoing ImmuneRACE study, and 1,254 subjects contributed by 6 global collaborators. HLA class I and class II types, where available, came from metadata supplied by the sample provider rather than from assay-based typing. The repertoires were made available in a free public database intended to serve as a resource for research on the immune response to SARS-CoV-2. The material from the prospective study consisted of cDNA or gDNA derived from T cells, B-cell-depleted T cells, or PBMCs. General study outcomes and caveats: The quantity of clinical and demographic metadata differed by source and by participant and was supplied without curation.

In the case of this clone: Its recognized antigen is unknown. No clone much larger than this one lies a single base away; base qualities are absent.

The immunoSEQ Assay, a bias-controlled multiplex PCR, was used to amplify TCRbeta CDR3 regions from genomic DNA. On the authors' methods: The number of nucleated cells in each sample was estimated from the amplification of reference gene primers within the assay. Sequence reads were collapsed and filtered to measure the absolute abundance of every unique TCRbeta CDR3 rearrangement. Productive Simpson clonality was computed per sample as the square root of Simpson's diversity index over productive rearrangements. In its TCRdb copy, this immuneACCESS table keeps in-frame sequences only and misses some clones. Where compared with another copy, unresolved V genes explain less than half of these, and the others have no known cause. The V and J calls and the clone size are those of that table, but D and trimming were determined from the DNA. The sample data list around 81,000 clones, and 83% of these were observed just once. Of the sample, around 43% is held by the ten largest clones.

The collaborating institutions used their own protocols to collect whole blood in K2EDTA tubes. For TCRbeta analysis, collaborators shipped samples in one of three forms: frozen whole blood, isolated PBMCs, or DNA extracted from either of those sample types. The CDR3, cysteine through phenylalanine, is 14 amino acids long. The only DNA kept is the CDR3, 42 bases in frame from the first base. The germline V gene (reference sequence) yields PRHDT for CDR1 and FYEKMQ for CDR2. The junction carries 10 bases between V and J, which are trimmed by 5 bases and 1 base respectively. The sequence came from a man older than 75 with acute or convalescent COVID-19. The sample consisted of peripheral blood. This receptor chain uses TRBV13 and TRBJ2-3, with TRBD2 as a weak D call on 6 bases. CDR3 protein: CASSRGTGTDTQYF. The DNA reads TGTGCCAGCAGCCGAGGGACTGGCACAGATACGCAGTATTTT.